This T cell receptor beta chain was profiled in a study of low-dose radiotherapy and immunotherapy resistance in tumors. Study context: Intravenous cyclophosphamide 200 mg/m2 was given every two weeks, one day before radiation and immunotherapy. Patients took aspirin (300 mg orally, daily) for four cycles beginning at cycle 1 day 1.

Noted time point: after trial treatment. Treatment given: LDRT plus nivolumab, ipilimumab, low-dose cyclophosphamide and aspirin (RACIN trial). All of the donors were given nivolumab, ipilimumab, aspirin, low-dose cyclophosphamide and low-dose radiotherapy as part of RACIN, a single-arm trial. The sample holds many counts of this clonotype. Germline loops: CDR1 SNHLY, CDR2 FYNNEI. This CDR3 region has 12 residues. Trimming cost V 2 bases and J 4 bases, with 6 bases left between them. cDNA synthesis used a TRAV/TRBV-specific primer set for both chains. TCR amplification ran roughly 20 PCR cycles using constant-region and V-primer adapter primers. In vitro transcription served to amplify the isolated mRNA. MiXCR, applied by TCRdb to the reads, yields one record per CDR3 protein. The sample shows 35,000 to 50,000 distinct CDR3 sequences, about 25% of them seen only once.

Source: PBMCs, taken after low-dose radiotherapy plus immunotherapy. The rearrangement uses TRBV2 and TRBJ2-7; no firm D call. The source of this sequence is a male donor with prostate cancer. The CDR3 DNA reads TGTGCCAGCAGTGAAATCGGTTACGAGCAGTACTTC. As protein: CASSEIGYEQYF.